The text below deals with one T cell receptor (beta chain). The data belong to a study of blood T cell repertoires in COVID-19. Whole-study context: Researchers got acute and convalescent COVID-19 samples from the United States, Italy and Spain. Nucleic acid was either cDNA or gDNA, and it came from T cells, B-cell-depleted T cells, or PBMCs.

The authors' processing: For nucleated cells, counts were estimated from reference gene primer amplification. Here immunoSEQ multiplex PCR was the method, and the copy in TCRdb shows in-frame clones only, minus some. V, J and clone size are taken as reported in that table, and D and trimming were inferred from the DNA itself. The table shows 180,000 or so clones, with roughly 80% occurring only once. The TCR was taken from a woman aged 70-85 years with acute or convalescent COVID-19. Specimen: peripheral blood.

The CDR3 region is CASSRGTDNSPLHF. DNA for the CDR3: TGTGCCAGCAGCCGTGGGACAGATAATTCACCCCTCCACTTT. V and J are TRBV3-1 (or the pseudogene TRBV3-2) and TRBJ1-6, with 7 bases fitting TRBD1. The CDR3 covers 14 residues. Germline V CDR1 and CDR2: LGHDT, YNNKEL (reference sequence). J gave up 5 bases and V 4 bases, and 2 bases lay outside the gene matches.